This T cell receptor beta chain emerged from a study of T cells after yellow fever vaccination. Researchers made TCR cDNA using 5'RACE template switching, and this step added a universal primer site and UMIs. TCRdb itself ran the 5' RACE reads through MiXCR, one entry per CDR3 protein. The sample contains hundreds of thousands of distinct CDR3 sequences, roughly 13% of which appear only once. The study's findings and limits: Across the CD4 and CD8 compartments, a small share of clonotypes was present in both. FACS-sorted repertoires could contain abundant clonotypes contaminating from the bulk population. Compared with primary, the secondary response was weaker and peaked at day 5, not 15.

The germline V gene encodes CDR1 SQVTM and CDR2 ANQGSEA. Deletions cut 8 bases from V and 3 bases from J, with 20 bases between. The CDR3 runs 14 residues. As regards this clonotype: Its target is unknown.

This rearrangement joins TRBV29-1 to TRBJ2-7; D may be TRBD1 or TRBD2 (5 bases each). Sequenced material: PBMCs, taken on the day of the yellow fever booster vaccination. The clonotype comes from a man younger than 45 who received the YFV17D yellow fever vaccine. The CDR3 spells CSTCLRGVRYEQYF. CDR3 coding DNA: TGCAGCACATGTTTACGGGGCGTTCGCTACGAGCAGTACTTC.